A selection of T cell receptor beta chains follows, all from one sample in a study of T cells after yellow fever vaccination. MiXCR was run by TCRdb on the 5' RACE reads, yielding one entry per CDR3 protein. This table has around 310,000 distinct CDR3 sequences, 3.6% appearing once. The sequencing here drew on PBMCs, taken on the day of the yellow fever booster vaccination. The receptor set was obtained from a man between 18 and 35 years old who received the YFV17D yellow fever vaccine. The CDR3 runs from the conserved cysteine through the conserved F or W. Each record gives: V gene, J gene, D gene, clone size, CDR3 DNA, CDR3 protein. D genes are given only for firm matches. A row's size may be missing; if present it is once, few, many or a size class.

>TRBV6-6|TRBJ1-3|-|few
TGTGCCAGCAGTTACTCTTCAGTTGGAAACACCATATATTTT
CASSYSSVGNTIYF
>TRBV5-1|TRBJ2-5|-|many
TGCGCCAGCAGTTCTTACGGGACCCAGTACTTC
CASSSYGTQYF
>TRBV7-2|TRBJ2-7|-|-
TGTGCCAGCACCCCCCGGGGAAACAGGACCTCCTACGAGCAGTACTTC
CASTPRGNRTSYEQYF
>TRBV6-5|TRBJ2-5|TRBD2|many
TGTGCCAGCAGTTTAACAGCGGGGGGGCCGGAGACCCAGTACTTC
CASSLTAGGPETQYF
>TRBV20-1|TRBJ2-5|-|many
TGCAGTGCCCCAATGGTTGAGGGAGAAGAGACCCAGTACTTC
CSAPMVEGEETQYF
>TRBV5-1|TRBJ2-4|TRBD2|many
TGCGCCAGCAGCTTTCTCGACGGGGGGGCCTGGGACATTCAGTACTTC
CASSFLDGGAWDIQYF
>TRBV2|TRBJ1-2|TRBD1|-
TGTGCCAGCAGTGAGGTTACAGGGGAATACTATGGCTACACCTTC
CASSEVTGEYYGYTF
>TRBV5-1|TRBJ2-5|-|many
TGCGCCAGCAGTCCGGGACGATACCAAGAGACCCAGTACTTC
CASSPGRYQETQYF
>TRBV7-2|TRBJ2-2|-|many
TGTGCCAGCAGCTGGGCTATTAGGGGCACCGGGGAGCTGTTTTTT
CASSWAIRGTGELFF
>TRBV4-3|TRBJ2-5|-|many
TGCGCCAGCAGCCAACGGAGAACAGCGACAAGGATAGAGACCCAGTACTTC
CASSQRRTATRIETQYF
>TRBV7-8|TRBJ1-5|-|-
TGTGCCAGCAGCTTAATGGGGCAGGCATATAGCAATCAGCCCCAGCATTTT
CASSLMGQAYSNQPQHF
>TRBV7-3|TRBJ2-2|-|few
TGTGCCAGCAGCTTAGCGACCGGGGAGCTGTTTTTT
CASSLATGELFF
>TRBV19|TRBJ1-1|-|few
TGTGCCAGTAGAAAAGGGGGGGTGGAGGAAACTGAAGCTTTCTTT
CASRKGGVEETEAFF
>TRBV7-6|TRBJ1-1|TRBD1|many
TGTGCCAGCAGCCCGGACAGGGGGTTGAACACTGAAGCTTTCTTT
CASSPDRGLNTEAFF
>TRBV5-6|TRBJ2-3|TRBD1|few
TGTGCCAGCAGCCCCGGACAGGTATTCTCTCCGGATACGCAGTATTTT
CASSPGQVFSPDTQYF
>TRBV4-3|TRBJ2-3|TRBD2|-
TGCGCCAGCAGCCCATCCGGGGGGGGCACAGATACGCAGTATTTT
CASSPSGGGTDTQYF
>TRBV20-1|TRBJ2-2|-|few
TGCAGTGCTAGCCGAGTGGGCGGGGAGCTGTTTTTT
CSASRVGGELFF
>TRBV20-1|TRBJ1-2|TRBD1|few
TGCAGTGCTAGAGATAAAGGTGGAGAGGGGGCCAACTATGGCTACACCTTC
CSARDKGGEGANYGYTF
>TRBV3-2|TRBJ1-4|-|-
TGTGCCAGCAGCCAAGAATCAGGAGTAACTAATGAAAAACTGTTTTTT
CASSQESGVTNEKLFF
>TRBV9|TRBJ1-1|-|many
TGTGCCAGCAGCGTAGGAGGGGATAGCGCTGAAGCTTTCTTT
CASSVGGDSAEAFF
>TRBV6-6|TRBJ1-5|-|many
TGTGCCAGCAGTTCTCCCGAGAGGGGGGCTAGCAATCAGCCCCAGCATTTT
CASSSPERGASNQPQHF
>TRBV5-4|TRBJ2-3|-|-
TGTGCCAGCAGCCTGGTGGACCCGGATACGCAGTATTTT
CASSLVDPDTQYF
>TRBV5-1|TRBJ2-7|-|many
TGCGCCAGCAGCTTCGAGACAGGAGCCTACGAGCAGTACTTC
CASSFETGAYEQYF
>TRBV29-1|TRBJ1-4|TRBD1|many
TGCAGCGCCTGGACAGGGGGAGGCGAAAAACTGTTTTTT
CSAWTGGGEKLFF
>TRBV6-5|TRBJ1-2|-|few
TGTGCCAGCCCGGGCAGCCCCTATGGCTACACCTTC
CASPGSPYGYTF